Reported below is one T cell receptor (beta chain). Germline CDR1 and CDR2: MNHEY and SMNVEV (reference sequence). The CDR3 extends over 15 amino acids. V was clipped by 3 bases and J by 1 base, with 10 bases between them. This entry is derived from a study of control samples from healthy donors and cancer patients. Sequenced by immunoSEQ multiplex PCR; TCRdb stores in-frame clones only, minus some. The repertoire holds 170,000 or so clones, with 90% to 95% as singletons. Specimen: blood. The rearrangement uses TRBV27 and TRBJ1-5; a weak D match, TRBD1 (5 bases). The source of this sequence is a man aged 18 to 30 in good health. The CDR3: CASSLRDGSNQPQHF. CDR3 DNA sequence: TGTGCCAGCAGTTTGAGGGACGGGAGCAATCAGCCCCAGCATTTT.